The 9 T cell receptor beta chains below all came from one sample that was sequenced in a study of T cells in Graves' hyperthyroidism and ophthalmopathy. Amplification yielded TCR beta CDR3 regions, with RNA transcripts as the source. The TCR CDR3 first-round RT-PCR relied on the HTBI primer set. One entry per CDR3 protein results from TCRdb running MiXCR on the multiplex PCR reads. The sample includes about 400,000 distinct CDR3 sequences, 14% to 15% of them seen just once. The sequencing input was blood. All receptors come from a woman in her twenties or thirties with Graves' hyperthyroidism.

This chain links TRBV5-1 with TRBJ2-1, with 14 bases aligning to TRBD2. The germline CDR1 and CDR2 sequences are SGHRS and YFSETQ. The V gene end was trimmed by 2 bases and the J gene end by 9 bases; junction bases not matched to a gene: 7. The CDR3 is 16 amino acids. CDR3 sequence reads: CASSFRTSGRPTEQFF. CDR3 in DNA: TGCGCCAGCAGCTTCCGGACTAGCGGGAGGCCCACTGAGCAGTTCTTC.

Only a few counts were recorded for this clonotype. CDR3 bases: TGTGCCAGCAGTCGTTCCCCTAGCGGGAGGGCAGAGACCCAGTACTTC. Translated, it gives CASSRSPSGRAETQYF. V usage is TRBV6-1 and J usage is TRBJ2-5, with 12 positions matching TRBD2. After removal of 5 bases from V and 4 bases from J, the junction contained 8 bases not matched to a gene. CDR3 length: 16 amino acids. Germline V gene sequence: CDR1 MNHNS, CDR2 SASEGT.

This clonotype was recorded many times. The rearrangement links TRBV28 to TRBJ2-7; D may correspond to TRBD1 or TRBD2 (6 bases each). This CDR3 has 13 residues. The germline V gene has CDR1 MDHEN and CDR2 SYDVKM. The V end lost 11 bases, the J end lost 3 bases, and 17 bases lay between the germline ends. CDR3 in DNA: TGTGCCTCCGGGGGCCTCCCCATCTACGAGCAGTACTTC. It specifies CASGGLPIYEQYF.

This clonotype was counted many times. The J gene is TRBJ2-7, the V gene TRBV7-9; D gene unclear. Trimming pared 5 bases from V and 9 bases from J, leaving 14 bases between. This CDR3 comprises 12 residues. Germline V gene sequence: CDR1 SEHNR, CDR2 FQNEAQ (reference sequence). Here the CDR3 reads CASSGSTDMQYF. The CDR3 DNA follows: TGTGCCAGCAGCGGCTCGACGGATATGCAGTACTTC. Variable domain in full (rest from reference TRBV7-9 and TRBJ2-7): DTGVSQNPRHKITKRGQNVTFRCDPISEHNRLYWYRQTLGQGPEFLTYFQNEAQLEKSRLLSDRFSAERPKGSFSTLEIQRTEQGDSAMYLCASSGSTDMQYFGPGTRLTVT.

This clonotype was seen at least ten times. The chain carries TRBV6-1 and TRBJ2-1; 7 bases match TRBD1. The V gene end was trimmed by 6 bases and the J gene end by 10 bases; junction bases not matched to a gene: 12. CDR1 is MNHNS and CDR2 is SASEGT in the germline V gene. This CDR3 has 14 residues. CDR3 bases: TGTGCCAGCAGCCCAGACAGGGCCCTAAAGGAGCAGTTCTTC. Residues: CASSPDRALKEQFF.

This clonotype was recorded a few times. This rearrangement joins TRBV15 to TRBJ2-3, with 7 bases lining up with TRBD1. This CDR3 comprises 16 residues. Trimming removed 5 bases from V and 6 bases from J; junction bases left unmatched: 14. CDR1 and CDR2 (germline): LNHNV, YYDKDF (reference sequence). The CDR3 DNA reads as TGTGCCACCAGCGTATTCGTCAGGGGGTCATCGGATACGCAGTATTTT. This translates into CATSVFVRGSSDTQYF. Drawing the rest from reference TRBV15 and TRBJ2-3, the complete variable domain is DAMVIQNPRYQVTQFGKPVTLSCSQTLNHNVMYWYQQKSSQAPKLLFHYYDKDFNNEADTPDNFQSRRPNTSFCFLDIRSPGLGDTAMYLCATSVFVRGSSDTQYFGPGTRLTVL.

This clonotype was detected a few times. This chain joins TRBV28 and TRBJ1-4; D is perhaps TRBD1 (6 bases). From germline, CDR1 is MDHEN and CDR2 SYDVKM. The germline V and J ends were trimmed by 11 bases and 4 bases, with 11 bases remaining between them. This CDR3 comprises 12 residues. This chain's CDR3 is CAGGSINEKLFF. The CDR3 bases are TGTGCCGGGGGCAGTATTAATGAAAAACTGTTTTTT.

The V call is TRBV20-1, the J call TRBJ1-1, with D maybe TRBD1 (5 bases). Germline V gives CDR1 DFQATT, CDR2 SNEGSKA (reference sequence). Trimming shortened V by 8 bases and J by 0 bases, and 22 bases separated the two germline ends. The CDR3 covers 16 residues. The CDR3 DNA reads TGCAGTCTCCCCCCGGCCCGACAGTTTATGAACACTGAAGCTTTCTTT. Translation: CSLPPARQFMNTEAFF.

This clonotype has ten or more counts. The chain uses TRBV2 and TRBJ2-7; 7 bases are shared with TRBD2. The CDR3 is 16 amino acids. Germline CDR1 is SNHLY and CDR2 is FYNNEI. V gave up 3 bases and J gave up 5 bases; unmatched junction bases: 13. CDR3 nucleotide sequence: TGTGCCAGCAGTGACTGGGTGAGGGAGGGCCTCGACGAGCAGTACTTC. It yields the protein CASSDWVREGLDEQYF.